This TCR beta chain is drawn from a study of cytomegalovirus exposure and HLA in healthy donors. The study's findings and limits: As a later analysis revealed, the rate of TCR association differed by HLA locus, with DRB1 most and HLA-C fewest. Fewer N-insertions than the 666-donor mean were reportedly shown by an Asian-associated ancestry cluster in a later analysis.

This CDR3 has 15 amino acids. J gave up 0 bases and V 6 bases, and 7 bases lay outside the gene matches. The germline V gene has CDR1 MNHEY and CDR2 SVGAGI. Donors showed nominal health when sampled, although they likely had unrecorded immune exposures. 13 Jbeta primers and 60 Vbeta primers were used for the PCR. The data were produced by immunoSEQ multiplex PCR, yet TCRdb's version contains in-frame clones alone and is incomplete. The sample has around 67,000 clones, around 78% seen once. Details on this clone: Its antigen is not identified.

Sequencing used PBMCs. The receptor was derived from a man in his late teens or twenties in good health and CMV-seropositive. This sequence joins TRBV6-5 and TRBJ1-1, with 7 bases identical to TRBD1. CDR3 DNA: TGTGCCAGCAGCCGCGACAGGGCAATGAACACTGAAGCTTTCTTT. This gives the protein CASSRDRAMNTEAFF.